This T cell receptor (beta chain) was retrieved from a study of beta chain features in type 1 diabetes. Study-level findings and limits: HLA effects on TCRB rearrangement stayed unresolved here. Over-representation of high TCR-expressing cells was a possible consequence of cDNA sequencing.

The entirety of the isolated RNA underwent reverse transcription, so expressed TCRB transcripts were sequenced. Profiled with immunoSEQ multiplex PCR; TCRdb holds only in-frame clones, not every one. This table has about 350,000 clones, roughly a fifth appearing once. Concerning this clone itself: Its specificity is not known.

This CDR3 comprises 14 residues. CDR1 and CDR2 (germline): MRHNA, SNTAGT. V gave up 7 bases and J gave up 6 bases; unmatched junction bases: 12. The chain is built from TRBV6-4 and TRBJ2-7; 7 nucleotides match TRBD1. The sequenced sample was naive CD4+ T cells from blood. The clonotype comes from a woman aged 18-29 years in good health. The chain's CDR3 is CASTPTGVGVEQYF. In DNA, the CDR3 is TGTGCCAGCACCCCCACAGGGGTAGGGGTCGAGCAGTACTTC.